Following are 26 T cell receptor beta chains from one sample sequenced in a study of T cell responses to AZD1222 COVID-19 vaccine. Here immunoSEQ multiplex PCR was the method, and the copy in TCRdb shows in-frame clones only, minus some. The sample holds around 60,000 clones, roughly 90% seen once. This sample comprised peripheral blood, obtained on day 0 of AZD1222 vaccination. The receptor source for this set is an adult in good health.

V is TRBV12-5 and J is TRBJ1-5; D not certain. Trimming left V 1 base short and J 3 bases short, with 7 bases between. The germline CDR1 and CDR2 sequences are LGHNT and FRNRAP. The CDR3 consists of 14 residues. The CDR3 reads CASGLGRTNQPQHF. The CDR3 bases are TGTGCTAGTGGTTTGGGAAGGACCAATCAGCCCCAGCATTTT.

The rearrangement uses TRBV2 and TRBJ1-1; maybe TRBD1 (6 bases). The CDR3 sequence is 18 residues long. V lost 4 bases to trimming and J lost 0 bases, with 21 bases between them. In germline, CDR1 is SNHLY, CDR2 FYNNEI. The CDR3 is CASSGPRGRETVNTEAFF. CDR3 sequence (DNA): TGTGCCAGCAGTGGGCCCAGGGGAAGGGAAACCGTGAACACTGAAGCTTTCTTT.

The rearrangement links TRBV6-5 to TRBJ1-5; TRBD1 might be the D (5 bases). The ends were cut back, 2 bases at V and 6 bases at J, with 11 bases in the middle. The CDR3 extends over 14 amino acids. Germline V CDR1 and CDR2: MNHEY, SVGAGI. The CDR3 reads CASSYPGRGQPQHF. The CDR3 nucleotides read TGTGCCAGCAGTTACCCCGGGAGGGGTCAGCCCCAGCATTTT.

This clone was detected only once. This rearrangement joins TRBV7-6 to TRBJ2-5; D gene unclear. Germline values: CDR1 SGHVS, CDR2 FNYEAQ. V lost 5 bases, J lost 5 bases, and 12 bases lay in between. The CDR3 runs 13 residues. CDR3 bases: TGTGCCAGCAGCATCCCGGTGTGGGAGACCCAGTACTTC. This codes for CASSIPVWETQYF.

The rearrangement joins TRBV20-1 to TRBJ1-2; D is possibly TRBD1 (6 bases). The CDR3 has 12 residues. V lost 3 bases and J 7 bases, leaving 12 bases between the germline ends. The V gene's germline CDR1 is DFQATT and CDR2 SNEGSKA (reference sequence). CDR3 loop: CSASGGPSGYTF. DNA of the CDR3: TGCAGTGCTAGTGGGGGGCCGAGTGGCTACACCTTC.

The chain's CDR3 is CASTLQGNYGYTF. The CDR3 DNA reads as TGTGCCAGCACACTACAGGGAAACTATGGCTACACCTTC. The chain joins TRBV7-9 to TRBJ1-2; maybe TRBD1 (6 bases). V dropped 7 bases and J dropped 2 bases, with 11 bases sitting between them. The germline gives CDR1 SEHNR, CDR2 FQNEAQ (reference sequence). There are 13 residues in the CDR3.

The chain uses TRBV19 and TRBJ1-1; D might be TRBD1 (5 bases). The CDR3 spans 13 residues. Trimming shortened V by 10 bases and J by 1 base, and 13 bases separated the two germline ends. Germline V CDR1 and CDR2: LNHDA, SQIVND (reference sequence). The CDR3 protein is CATQSRGNTEAFF. DNA of the CDR3: TGTGCCACCCAGTCGAGGGGGAACACTGAAGCTTTCTTT.

V and J are TRBV3-1 (or the pseudogene TRBV3-2) and TRBJ2-2; 7 nucleotides match TRBD1. The CDR3 is made up of 14 amino acids. Germline trimming cut 5 bases from V and 6 bases from J; bases unmatched to any gene: 6. The germline V gene has CDR1 LGHDT and CDR2 YNNKEL (reference sequence). Written as DNA, the CDR3 is TGTGCCAGCAGCACAGGGGTCGTGGCCGGGGAGCTGTTTTTT. Protein: CASSTGVVAGELFF.

The V and J genes are TRBV2 and TRBJ2-6; 7 bases agree with TRBD1. The CDR3 covers 16 residues. CDR1 is SNHLY and CDR2 is FYNNEI in the germline V gene. Germline trimming cut 6 bases from V and 2 bases from J; bases unmatched to any gene: 7. CDR3 DNA: TGTGCCAGCAGCTTCAGGGGGACGGCTGGGGCCAACGTCCTGACTTTC. Translated: CASSFRGTAGANVLTF.

The V and J genes are TRBV5-1 and TRBJ2-2; weak D call: TRBD2 (5 bases). This CDR3 has 13 amino acids. Trimming left V 0 bases short and J 9 bases short, with 9 bases between. Germline CDR1 reads SGHRS; CDR2 reads YFSETQ. The CDR3 bases are TGCGCCAGCAGCTTGGGGGGAGTCCGGGAGCTGTTTTTT. Protein: CASSLGGVRELFF.

J is TRBJ1-2 and V is TRBV5-1, with D unresolved. V lost 4 bases and J lost 5, with 18 bases in between. In germline, CDR1 is SGHRS, CDR2 YFSETQ. The CDR3 is made up of 15 amino acids. The CDR3 nucleotides are TGCGCCAGCAGCCCTTGGTTGTCATCCGGGTATGGCTACACCTTC. Encoded protein: CASSPWLSSGYGYTF.

V and J are TRBV2 and TRBJ1-1; the D is unclear. Germline CDR1 is SNHLY and CDR2 is FYNNEI. Trimming left V 7 bases short and J 5 bases short, with 14 bases between. This CDR3 has 13 residues. The CDR3 DNA is TGTGCCAGCACTCGGTCGGAACGGACTGAAGCTTTCTTT. Its protein is CASTRSERTEAFF.

This clone was picked up a small number of times. The chain carries TRBV19 and TRBJ2-2; the D is unclear. Germline V CDR1 and CDR2: LNHDA, SQIVND (reference sequence). V lost 5 bases and J lost 6, with 7 bases in between. This CDR3 comprises 12 residues. For the CDR3, the DNA is TGTGCCAGTAGTCGATCATCCGGGGAGCTGTTTTTT. Translated: CASSRSSGELFF.

This rearrangement joins TRBV11-2 to TRBJ1-1, with TRBD1 as a possible D gene (5 bases). The CDR3 has 14 amino acids. Trimming took 1 base from V and 7 from J, leaving 13 bases between them. The V gene's germline CDR1 is SGHAT and CDR2 FQNNGV. The CDR3 region has the DNA TGTGCCAGCAGCTTAGTCGGGCAGGGCGATGAAGCTTTCTTT. Translated: CASSLVGQGDEAFF.

The rearrangement uses TRBV7-2 and TRBJ2-3, with 11 bases identical to TRBD2. Germline loops: CDR1 SGHTA, CDR2 FQGNSA. The CDR3 consists of 14 residues. V lost 8 bases, J lost 5 bases, and 6 bases stayed unmatched. The CDR3 region is CASAGLAVLDTQYF. The CDR3, as DNA: TGTGCCAGCGCGGGACTAGCGGTATTAGATACGCAGTATTTT. Full variable domain (outside the CDR3, taken from reference TRBV7-2 and TRBJ2-3): GAGVSQSPSNKVTEKGKDVELRCDPISGHTALYWYRQSLGQGLEFLIYFQGNSAPDKSGLPSDRFSAERTGGSVSTLTIQRTQQEDSAVYLCASAGLAVLDTQYFGPGTRLTVL.

The chain has TRBV7-8 and TRBJ1-5; 8 bases align to TRBD1. The CDR3 runs to 14 residues. Unmatched junction bases numbered 4, after V lost 5 bases and J lost 4 bases. The V gene's germline CDR1 is SGHVS and CDR2 FQNEAQ. The CDR3, as DNA: TGTGCCAGCAGCCCACAGGGGGGGAATCAGCCCCAGCATTTT. This sequence encodes CASSPQGGNQPQHF.

This sequence joins TRBV30 and TRBJ1-2; TRBD1 is a possible D gene (6 bases). The CDR3 covers 14 residues. The germline V and J ends were trimmed by 3 bases and 2 bases, with 13 bases remaining between them. Germline V gene lookup returns CDR1 GTSNPN and CDR2 SVGIG (reference sequence). The CDR3 sequence: CAWRVQGSNYGYTF. CDR3 sequence (DNA): TGTGCCTGGAGGGTACAGGGTTCAAACTATGGCTACACCTTC.

This clone was seen only a few times. The J gene is TRBJ1-5, the V gene TRBV6-6, with D possibly matching TRBD1 (6 bases). This CDR3 comprises 14 residues. The germline V gene has CDR1 MNHNY and CDR2 SVGAGI (reference sequence). V gave up 5 bases and J gave up 1 base, with 9 bases separating them. The CDR3 loop is CASSRGGSNQPQHF. CDR3 nucleotide sequence: TGTGCCAGCAGTAGAGGGGGGAGCAATCAGCCCCAGCATTTT.

The chain has TRBV3-1 (or the pseudogene TRBV3-2) and TRBJ1-2; TRBD1 agrees at 7 bases. J gave up 7 bases and V 3 bases, and 8 bases lay outside the gene matches. The germline gives CDR1 LGHDT, CDR2 YNNKEL (reference sequence). The CDR3 sequence is 14 residues long. The CDR3 is CASSHQGQLFGYTF. The CDR3 bases are TGTGCCAGCAGCCACCAGGGACAGCTCTTTGGCTACACCTTC.

The chain has TRBV6-5 and TRBJ1-3; maybe TRBD1 (6 bases). The CDR3 is 15 amino acids. The germline V gene encodes CDR1 MNHEY and CDR2 SVGAGI. V shed 5 bases and J shed 2 bases, with 13 bases lying between them. CDR3 sequence: CASSQQGGTGNTIYF. The CDR3 bases are TGTGCCAGCAGTCAACAGGGAGGAACTGGAAACACCATATATTTT.

CDR3 in amino acids: CASSNTGASYEQYF. CDR3 coding DNA: TGTGCCAGCAGCAACACCGGGGCCTCCTACGAGCAGTACTTC. This chain connects TRBV2 to TRBJ2-7, with D possibly being TRBD1 or TRBD2 (5 bases each). The CDR3 spans 14 residues. Trimming cost V 6 bases and J 0 bases, with 12 bases left between them. Germline V gene data show CDR1 as SNHLY and CDR2 as FYNNEI.

The CDR3, as DNA: TGTGCCAGCAGCGTAGAGGCAGCCTACTCTGGAAACACCATATATTTT. Translation: CASSVEAAYSGNTIYF. The chain uses TRBV9 and TRBJ1-3; D is unresolved. Germline V gene data show CDR1 as SGDLS and CDR2 as YYNGEE. The CDR3 loop spans 16 amino acids. V was trimmed by 0 bases and J by 0 bases, leaving 10 bases between them.

The DNA for the CDR3 is TGTGCCAGCAGCTACCTAGCGGCGTCGAGCTCCTATAATTCACCCCTCCACTTT. This codes for CASSYLAASSSYNSPLHF. The chain uses TRBV7-2 and TRBJ1-6; D is ambiguous. This CDR3 comprises 18 residues. The V gene's germline CDR1 is SGHTA and CDR2 FQGNSA. Trimming removed 4 bases from V and 0 bases from J, with 16 bases in between. Variable domain in full (rest from reference TRBV7-2 and TRBJ1-6): GAGVSQSPSNKVTEKGKDVELRCDPISGHTALYWYRQSLGQGLEFLIYFQGNSAPDKSGLPSDRFSAERTGGSVSTLTIQRTQQEDSAVYLCASSYLAASSSYNSPLHFGNGTRLTVT.

This clone was seen once. V gene TRBV18 combines with J gene TRBJ1-5; the D gene is possibly TRBD1 (6 bases). Trimming took off 3 bases at V and 7 bases at J, with 19 bases between the two ends. The CDR3 is 16 amino acids. Germline assignment: CDR1 KGHSH and CDR2 LQKENI. CDR3 in amino acids: CASSPQINRADQPQHF. CDR3 bases: TGTGCCAGCTCACCCCAAATCAACAGGGCGGACCAGCCCCAGCATTTT.

This clone was picked up one time. The V and J genes are TRBV2 and TRBJ1-1, with D unresolved. This CDR3 region has 13 residues. Germline CDR1 is SNHLY and CDR2 is FYNNEI. Between the trimmed V and J ends, which lost 10 bases and 1 base, there was a span of 13 bases. The CDR3 DNA is TGTGCCACCTCGAGGATAGAGAACACTGAAGCTTTCTTT. The encoded protein is CATSRIENTEAFF.

CDR3 region: CASSPAFGEKLFF. CDR3 DNA sequence: TGTGCCAGCTCACCAGCTTTCGGTGAAAAACTGTTTTTT. The rearrangement uses TRBV18 and TRBJ1-4; no clear D. Trimming shortened V by 2 bases and J by 7 bases, and 8 bases separated the two germline ends. The CDR3 runs to 13 residues. CDR1 is KGHSH and CDR2 is LQKENI in the germline V gene.